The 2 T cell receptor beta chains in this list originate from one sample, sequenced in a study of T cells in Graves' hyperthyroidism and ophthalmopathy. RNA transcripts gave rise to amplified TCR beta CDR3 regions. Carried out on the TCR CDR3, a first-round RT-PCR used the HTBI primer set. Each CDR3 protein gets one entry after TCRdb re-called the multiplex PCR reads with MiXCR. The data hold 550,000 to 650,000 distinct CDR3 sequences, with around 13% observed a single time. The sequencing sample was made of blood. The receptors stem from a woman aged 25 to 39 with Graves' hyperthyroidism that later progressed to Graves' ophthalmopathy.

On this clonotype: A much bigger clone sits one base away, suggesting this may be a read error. The CDR3 reads CASNPSRTENYCYTF. The CDR3, as DNA: TGTGCCAGTAACCCATCAAGGACAGAAAACTATTGCTACACCTTC. The chain uses TRBV19 and TRBJ1-2; D is possibly TRBD1 (6 bases). The CDR3 runs 15 residues. Per germline, CDR1 LNHDA and CDR2 SQIVND (reference sequence).

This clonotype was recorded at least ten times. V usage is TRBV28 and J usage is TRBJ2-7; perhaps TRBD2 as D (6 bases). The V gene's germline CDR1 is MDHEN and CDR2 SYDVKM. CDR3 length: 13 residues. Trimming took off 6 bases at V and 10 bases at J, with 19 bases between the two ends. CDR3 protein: CASSSGGGRDQYF. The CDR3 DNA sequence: TGTGCCAGCAGCTCCGGCGGAGGGCGCGATCAGTACTTC.